Described below is a single TCR beta chain sequence and its context. The antigen is undetermined. V shed 6 bases and J shed 8 bases, with 16 bases lying between them. The germline gives CDR1 SQVTM, CDR2 ANQGSEA. CDR3 size: 12 residues. This entry is derived from a study of T cell responses to AZD1222 COVID-19 vaccine. Study results and limitations: Variant regions that are unmutated are reportedly the target of nearly half of spike-specific TCRs.

TCRdb's table, derived via immunoSEQ multiplex PCR, lists solely in-frame clones and lacks some. The sample includes 150,000 to 200,000 clones, 85% to 95% seen only once; the top ten take roughly 4.6%. The origin of this receptor is an adult who received the AZD1222 COVID-19 vaccine. Specimen: peripheral blood, collected 28 days after the second AZD1222 dose. The J gene is TRBJ1-1, the V gene TRBV29-1; TRBD1 is a possible D gene (5 bases). The CDR3 protein is CSVPTGLGEAFF. CDR3 bases: TGCAGCGTACCCACAGGACTAGGCGAAGCTTTCTTT.